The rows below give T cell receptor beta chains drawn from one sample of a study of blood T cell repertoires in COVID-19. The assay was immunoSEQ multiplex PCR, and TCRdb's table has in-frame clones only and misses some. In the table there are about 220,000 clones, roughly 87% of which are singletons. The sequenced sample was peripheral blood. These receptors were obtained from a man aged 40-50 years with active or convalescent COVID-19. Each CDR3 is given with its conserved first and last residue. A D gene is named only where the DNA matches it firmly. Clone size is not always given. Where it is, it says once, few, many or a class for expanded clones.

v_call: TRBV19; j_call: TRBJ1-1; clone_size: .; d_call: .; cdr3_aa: CASSGGFAEAFF; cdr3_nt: TGTGCCAGTAGTGGAGGATTTGCTGAAGCTTTCTTT
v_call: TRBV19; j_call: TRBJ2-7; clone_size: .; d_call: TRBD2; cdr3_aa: CASRKSSGRVYEQYF; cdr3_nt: TGTGCCAGTAGAAAATCTAGCGGGAGGGTCTACGAGCAGTACTTC
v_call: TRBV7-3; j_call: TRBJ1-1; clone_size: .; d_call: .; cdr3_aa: CASSFDGGMAEAFF; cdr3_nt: TGTGCCAGCAGCTTCGATGGGGGGATGGCTGAAGCTTTCTTT
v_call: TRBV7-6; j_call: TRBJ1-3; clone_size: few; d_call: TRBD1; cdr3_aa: CASSSPGQDSGNTIYF; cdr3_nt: TGTGCCAGCAGCTCCCCGGGACAGGATTCTGGAAACACCATATATTTT
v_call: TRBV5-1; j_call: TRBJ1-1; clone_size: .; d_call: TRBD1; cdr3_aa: CASSWSPGQGWNTEAFF; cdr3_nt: TGCGCCAGCAGCTGGTCACCGGGACAGGGGTGGAACACTGAAGCTTTCTTT
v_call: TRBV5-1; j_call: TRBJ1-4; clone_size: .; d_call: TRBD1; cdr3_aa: CASSTTGTGEEKLFF; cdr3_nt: TGCGCCAGCAGCACGACCGGGACAGGGGAGGAAAAACTGTTTTTT
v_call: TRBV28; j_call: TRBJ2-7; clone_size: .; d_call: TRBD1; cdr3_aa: CASSLTGTGSGEQYF; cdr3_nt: TGTGCCAGCAGCTTAACCGGGACAGGCTCTGGCGAGCAGTACTTC
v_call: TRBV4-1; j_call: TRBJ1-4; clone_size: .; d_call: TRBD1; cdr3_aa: CASSHPDRGNEKLFF; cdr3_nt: TGCGCCAGCAGCCATCCGGACAGGGGTAATGAAAAACTGTTTTTT
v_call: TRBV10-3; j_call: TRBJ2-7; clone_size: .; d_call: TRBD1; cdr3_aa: CAISEPGQTYEQYF; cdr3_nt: TGTGCCATCAGTGAGCCGGGACAGACTTACGAGCAGTACTTC
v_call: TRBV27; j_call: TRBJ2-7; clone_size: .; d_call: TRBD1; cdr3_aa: CASSSSHSGTGAYEQYF; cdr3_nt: TGTGCCAGCAGTTCTTCCCATTCCGGGACAGGGGCCTACGAGCAGTACTTC
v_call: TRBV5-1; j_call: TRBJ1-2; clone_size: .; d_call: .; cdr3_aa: CASSLDRPIYGYTF; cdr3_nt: TGCGCCAGCAGCTTGGACAGACCGATCTATGGCTACACCTTC
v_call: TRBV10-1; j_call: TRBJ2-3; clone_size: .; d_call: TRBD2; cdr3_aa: CASFKGGGSITDTQYF; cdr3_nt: TGCGCCAGCTTCAAGGGCGGGGGATCTATAACAGATACGCAGTATTTT
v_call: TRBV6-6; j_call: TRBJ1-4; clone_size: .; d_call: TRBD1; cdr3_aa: CASRIGTVEKLFF; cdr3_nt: TGTGCCAGCAGGATCGGGACAGTGGAAAAACTGTTTTTT
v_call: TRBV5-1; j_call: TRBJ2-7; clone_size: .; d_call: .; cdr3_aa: CASSSKMTAYEQYF; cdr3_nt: TGCGCCAGCAGCTCGAAAATGACAGCTTACGAGCAGTACTTC
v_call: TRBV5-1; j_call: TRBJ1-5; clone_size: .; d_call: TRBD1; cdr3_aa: CASSLGTGYSNQPQHF; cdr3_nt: TGCGCCAGCAGCTTGGGGACAGGCTATAGCAATCAGCCCCAGCATTTT
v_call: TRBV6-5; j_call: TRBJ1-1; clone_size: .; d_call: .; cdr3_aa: CASSLGVNTEAFF; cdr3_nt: TGTGCCAGCAGCCTAGGCGTGAACACTGAAGCTTTCTTT
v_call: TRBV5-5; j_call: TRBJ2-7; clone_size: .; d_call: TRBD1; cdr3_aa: CASSTWDRGLYEQYF; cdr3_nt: TGTGCCAGCAGCACCTGGGACAGGGGATTATACGAGCAGTACTTC
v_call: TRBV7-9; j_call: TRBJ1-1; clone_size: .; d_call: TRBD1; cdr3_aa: CASNLGQGITFF; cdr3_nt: TGTGCCAGCAATCTCGGACAGGGGATAACTTTCTTT
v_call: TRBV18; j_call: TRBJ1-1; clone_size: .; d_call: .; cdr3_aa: CASSQTGMYYTEAFF; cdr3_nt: TGTGCCAGCTCACAAACGGGGATGTACTACACTGAAGCTTTCTTT